This T cell receptor (beta chain) was recorded in a study of T cell responses to AZD1222 COVID-19 vaccine. General study results and limits: Only 6 or 7 individuals given AZD1222 were seropositive at baseline. Donors, mostly white British, included more females; clonal diversity was possibly underestimated.

Per the germline V gene, CDR1 is SGHRS and CDR2 is YFSETQ. The CDR3 is 14 amino acids. V was clipped by 4 bases and J by 2 bases, with 11 bases between them. Pooling was applied to second doses at about 4 or about 12 weeks. Of note for this clone: Its antigen remains unknown.

TCRdb keeps only in-frame clones here, not all; method: immunoSEQ multiplex PCR. Among approximately 88,000 clones listed, around nine tenths were seen once. The sequences come from peripheral blood, collected 28 days after the second AZD1222 dose. This chain joins TRBV5-1 and TRBJ2-3, with D perhaps assigned TRBD1 or TRBD2 (5 bases each). The receptor was derived from an adult who received the AZD1222 COVID-19 vaccine. The CDR3 sequence is CASSGTKATDTQYF. CDR3 nucleotide sequence: TGCGCCAGCAGCGGGACCAAGGCCACAGATACGCAGTATTTT.